A single sample is the source of the 19 T cell receptor beta chains below, sequenced in a study of CD8 T cells in Susac syndrome. RNA in amounts of about 0.5 to 1 ug was reverse transcribed with random hexamers. TCRdb analysed the immunoSEQ multiplex PCR reads with MiXCR anew, one entry per CDR3 protein. This sample yields over 150,000 distinct CDR3 sequences, of which roughly 95% are seen a single time; roughly 0.088% belongs to the top ten. The sequencing sample was made of CD4+ T cells from PBMCs. Source of these receptors: a human donor with multiple sclerosis.

The chain combines TRBV20-1 with TRBJ2-3, with D hard to call. Germline V lookup: CDR1 DFQATT, CDR2 SNEGSKA (reference sequence). The CDR3 covers 13 residues. CDR3 sequence (DNA): TGCAGCCCGGGCCCCCGTCAGAAAGATACGCAGTATTTT. Encoded protein: CSPGPRQKDTQYF.

V gene TRBV4-2 combines with J gene TRBJ2-7; 10 bases are a match to TRBD1. V lost 0 bases to trimming and J lost 5 bases; unmatched junction nucleotides: 7. Germline values: CDR1 LGHNA, CDR2 YNFKEQ. CDR3 length: 16 amino acids. CDR3 sequence reads: CASSQDLDRGIDEQYF. Written as DNA, the CDR3 is TGTGCCAGCAGCCAAGACCTGGACAGGGGGATCGACGAGCAGTACTTC.

The rearrangement links TRBV7-3 to TRBJ2-1; 7 bases match TRBD2. Looked up from germline, CDR1 is SGHTA and CDR2 is FQGTGA. Trimming at V came to 6 bases and at J to 7 bases, leaving 0 bases not matched to a gene. The CDR3 is made up of 11 amino acids. CDR3 coding DNA: TGTGCCAGCAGGGGAGGGAATGAGCAGTTCTTC. Residues: CASRGGNEQFF.

A few counts support this clonotype. This chain uses TRBV18 with TRBJ2-2; D not certain. CDR1 is KGHSH, CDR2 LQKENI, per germline. The CDR3 covers 12 residues. Trimming removed 6 bases from V and 2 bases from J, with 4 bases in between. The CDR3 bases are TGTGCCAGCTCCTTCAACACCGGGGAGCTGTTTTTT. Its translation is CASSFNTGELFF.

This rearrangement joins TRBV29-1 to TRBJ2-2; possibly TRBD1 for D (5 bases). Germline CDR1 SQVTM, CDR2 ANQGSEA. This CDR3 is built from 17 residues. Trimming removed 1 base from V and 1 base from J, with 16 bases in between. The CDR3 DNA follows: TGCAGCGTTGAAGGGGTCAGTCGCAGGGAGAACACCGGGGAGCTGTTTTTT. Translating gives CSVEGVSRRENTGELFF.

This chain uses TRBV5-1 with TRBJ1-2; 10 nucleotides match TRBD1. CDR1 SGHRS and CDR2 YFSETQ come from the germline V gene. The CDR3 contains 14 residues. With V trimmed by 4 bases and J by 4 bases, 4 bases remained unmatched. The CDR3 protein is CASSPGTGVYGYTF. The CDR3 region has the DNA TGCGCCAGCAGCCCAGGGACAGGGGTCTATGGCTACACCTTC. The whole variable domain, remainder taken from reference TRBV5-1 and TRBJ1-2, is KAGVTQTPRYLIKTRGQQVTLSCSPISGHRSVSWYQQTPGQGLQFLFEYFSETQRNKGNFPGRFSGRQFSNSRSEMNVSTLELGDSALYLCASSPGTGVYGYTFGSGTRLTVV.

This clonotype occurred once. The chain recombines TRBV4-1 with TRBJ1-2; 8 bases map to TRBD1. CDR3 length: 14 amino acids. Germline CDR1 MGHRA, CDR2 YSYEKL. V trimming: 0 bases; J trimming: 7 bases; junction bases outside the gene matches: 4. Written as DNA, the CDR3 is TGCGCCAGCAGCCAAGAGGACAGGGTTGGTGGCTACACCTTC. It specifies CASSQEDRVGGYTF.

This clonotype was recorded a few times. The chain uses TRBV20-1 and TRBJ2-3; D gene uncertain. The CDR3 consists of 10 residues. Trimming removed 5 bases from V and 5 bases from J, with 5 bases in between. In germline, CDR1 is DFQATT, CDR2 SNEGSKA (reference sequence). CDR3 DNA: TGCAGTGCTCTAGAAGATACGCAGTATTTT. This codes for CSALEDTQYF.

This chain connects TRBV18 to TRBJ1-2; D call uncertain. The CDR3 consists of 15 residues. Germline values: CDR1 KGHSH, CDR2 LQKENI. The V end lost 3 bases, the J end lost 0 bases, and 11 bases lay between the germline ends. CDR3 region: CASSPLLGTNYGYTF. CDR3 in DNA: TGTGCCAGCTCACCCCTGCTGGGGACTAACTATGGCTACACCTTC.

V gene TRBV5-1 combines with J gene TRBJ2-7; D may match TRBD1 or TRBD2 (5 bases each). CDR3 length equals 14 residues. Germline CDR1 SGHRS, CDR2 YFSETQ. V was trimmed by 1 base and J by 2 bases, leaving 10 bases between them. CDR3 region: CASSLLRETYEQYF. In nucleotides, the CDR3 is TGCGCCAGCAGCTTGCTCAGGGAGACCTACGAGCAGTACTTC.

This chain connects TRBV7-9 to TRBJ1-1; D not resolved. From germline, CDR1 is SEHNR and CDR2 FQNEAQ (reference sequence). Trimming cost V 5 bases and J 3 bases, with 10 bases left between them. The length of the CDR3 is 13 residues. Here the CDR3 reads CASSPDQDTEAFF. CDR3 DNA sequence: TGTGCCAGCAGCCCGGACCAGGACACTGAAGCTTTCTTT.

The rearrangement joins TRBV12-3 or TRBV12-4 to TRBJ2-7; D perhaps matches TRBD2 (6 bases). Trimming pared 1 base from V and 3 bases from J, leaving 10 bases between. CDR3 size: 14 residues. This CDR3 reads CASSLGRALYEQYF. CDR3 coding DNA: TGTGCCAGCAGTTTAGGGAGGGCGCTCTACGAGCAGTACTTC.

The chain uses TRBV5-6 and TRBJ1-5; D is uncertain. CDR3 length equals 14 residues. The V end lost 5 bases, the J end lost 2 bases, and 11 bases lay between the germline ends. Germline V gives CDR1 SGHDT, CDR2 YYEEEE. The CDR3 coding sequence is TGTGCCAGCAGTCGGAGGGTTGGCAATCAGCCCCAGCATTTT. This gives the protein CASSRRVGNQPQHF. Based on the CDR3 plus reference TRBV5-6 and TRBJ1-5, the full variable domain is DAGVTQSPTHLIKTRGQQVTLRCSPKSGHDTVSWYQQALGQGPQFIFQYYEEEERQRGNFPDRFSGHQFPNYSSELNVNALLLGDSALYLCASSRRVGNQPQHFGDGTRLSIL.

The chain recombines TRBV12-3 or TRBV12-4 with TRBJ2-5; 9 bases agree with TRBD1. The CDR3 sequence is 15 residues long. The V segment lost 6 bases and the J segment 4 bases; nucleotides outside the gene matches: 9. The CDR3 reads CASRDSGQGRETQYF. The CDR3 DNA reads TGTGCCAGCAGGGACTCGGGACAGGGCCGAGAGACCCAGTACTTC.

V is TRBV27 and J is TRBJ1-2; D uncertain. V lost 3 bases and J lost 4, with 15 bases in between. CDR1 is MNHEY, CDR2 SMNVEV, per germline (reference sequence). The CDR3 has 15 amino acids. Here the CDR3 reads CASSFQTGGPYGYTF. CDR3 DNA sequence: TGTGCCAGCAGTTTCCAGACGGGCGGACCCTATGGCTACACCTTC.

This clonotype was counted a few times. This rearrangement joins TRBV24-1 to TRBJ2-3; D call uncertain. The CDR3 is made up of 11 amino acids. Trimming took off 5 bases at V and 4 bases at J, with 3 bases between the two ends. CDR1 is KGHDR and CDR2 is SFDVKD in the germline V gene. CDR3 DNA: TGTGCCACCAGTGGAGCAGATACGCAGTATTTT. It yields the protein CATSGADTQYF.

The CDR3 is CASSHGQSLNYGYTF. CDR3 bases: TGCGCCAGCAGCCACGGACAGAGTCTTAACTATGGCTACACCTTC. The V gene is TRBV5-1, the J gene TRBJ1-2; a possible D gene is TRBD1 (6 bases). Trimming took 4 bases from V and 1 from J, leaving 14 bases between them. This CDR3 has 15 amino acids. In germline, CDR1 is SGHRS, CDR2 YFSETQ.

The chain employs TRBV12-5 and TRBJ2-5, with D perhaps TRBD1 (6 bases). The ends were cut back, 5 bases at V and 0 bases at J, with 16 bases in the middle. Germline V gene sequence: CDR1 LGHNT, CDR2 FRNRAP. This CDR3 spans 16 amino acids. CDR3 amino acids: CASGPWGRGDQETQYF. CDR3 sequence (DNA): TGTGCTAGTGGTCCCTGGGGGCGCGGTGACCAAGAGACCCAGTACTTC.

Only one count was recorded for this clonotype. The chain's CDR3 is CASRSAALEIVGELFF. In DNA, the CDR3 is TGTGCCAGCAGGTCAGCGGCCCTAGAGATAGTCGGGGAGCTGTTTTTT. The J gene is TRBJ2-2, the V gene TRBV2, with D tentatively TRBD2 (5 bases). Deletions cut 6 bases from V and 7 bases from J, with 21 bases between. The CDR3 extends over 16 amino acids. CDR1 and CDR2 (germline): SNHLY, FYNNEI.